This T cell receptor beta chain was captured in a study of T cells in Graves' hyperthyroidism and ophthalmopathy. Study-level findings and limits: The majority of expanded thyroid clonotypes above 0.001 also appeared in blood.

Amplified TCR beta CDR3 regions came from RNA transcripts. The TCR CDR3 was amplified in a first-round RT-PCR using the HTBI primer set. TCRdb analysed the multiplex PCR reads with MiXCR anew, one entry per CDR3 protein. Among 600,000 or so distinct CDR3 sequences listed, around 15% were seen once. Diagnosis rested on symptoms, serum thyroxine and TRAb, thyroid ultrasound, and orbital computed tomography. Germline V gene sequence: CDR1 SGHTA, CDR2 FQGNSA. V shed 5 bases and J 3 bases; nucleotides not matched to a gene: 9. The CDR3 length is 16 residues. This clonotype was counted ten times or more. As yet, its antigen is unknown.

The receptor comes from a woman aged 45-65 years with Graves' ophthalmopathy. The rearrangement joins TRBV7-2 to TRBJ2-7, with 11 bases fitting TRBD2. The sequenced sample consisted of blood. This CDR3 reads CASSPARGTSGYEQYF. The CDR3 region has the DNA TGTGCCAGCAGCCCAGCGCGCGGGACTAGCGGCTACGAGCAGTACTTC.